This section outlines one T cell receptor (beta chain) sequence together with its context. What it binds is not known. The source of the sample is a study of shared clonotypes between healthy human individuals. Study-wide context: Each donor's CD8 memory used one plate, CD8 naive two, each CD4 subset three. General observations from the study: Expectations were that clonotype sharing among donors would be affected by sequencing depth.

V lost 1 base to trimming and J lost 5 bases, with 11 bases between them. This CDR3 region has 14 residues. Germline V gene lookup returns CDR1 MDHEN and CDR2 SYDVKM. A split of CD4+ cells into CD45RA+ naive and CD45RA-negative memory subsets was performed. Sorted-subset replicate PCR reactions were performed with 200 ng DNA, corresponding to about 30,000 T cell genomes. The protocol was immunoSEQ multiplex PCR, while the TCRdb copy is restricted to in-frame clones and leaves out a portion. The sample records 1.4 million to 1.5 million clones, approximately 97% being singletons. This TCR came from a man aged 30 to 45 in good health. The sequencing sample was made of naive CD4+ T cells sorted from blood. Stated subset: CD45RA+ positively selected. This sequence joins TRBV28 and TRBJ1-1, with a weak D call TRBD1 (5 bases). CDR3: CASSLLGERTEAFF. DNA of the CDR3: TGTGCCAGCAGTTTATTAGGGGAAAGAACTGAAGCTTTCTTT.